This T cell receptor beta chain emerged from a study of brain T cells in children with intractable seizures. Profiling relied on immunoSEQ multiplex PCR, and the TCRdb table lists in-frame clones only, not all of them. The profile shows about 120,000 clones, roughly 94% of them singletons. As for this clone: Its antigen is as yet unknown.

Sequencing was limited to surgery cases with top T cell transcript signatures in brain tissue. Notes on the study in general: Pre-surgery blood may have been undersampled, hiding some clones. Viral specificity was inferred only from CDR3 similarity; HCMV serostatus was unknown.

Germline CDR1 SGHVS, CDR2 FQNEAQ. The ends lost 3 bases at V and 7 bases at J; junction bases unmatched: 7. The CDR3 length is 17 residues. The chain has TRBV7-8 and TRBJ2-2; TRBD2 matches at 14 bases. This TCR came from a boy under two years old with hemimegalencephaly and intractable seizures. This specimen consisted of peripheral blood, obtained at surgery. CDR3 sequence reads: CASSFKGLAGVGGELFF. CDR3 nucleotide sequence: TGTGCCAGCAGCTTCAAGGGACTAGCGGGAGTTGGCGGGGAGCTGTTTTTT.